Listed below are T cell receptor beta chains from one sample, sequenced in a study of blood T cell repertoires in COVID-19. The table came from immunoSEQ multiplex PCR; TCRdb's copy has only in-frame clones and leaves some out. The repertoire holds tens of thousands of clones, around 90% seen once, with around 7.7% in the top ten. The specimen sequenced was peripheral blood. These receptors all come from a human donor with active COVID-19. The donor label of this sample is uncertain. The CDR3 runs from the conserved cysteine through the conserved F or W. Each record gives: CDR3 protein, CDR3 DNA, J gene, D gene, clone size, V gene. A D gene is named only where the DNA matches it firmly. Clone size is given for some rows only: seen once, a few or many times, or a class if the clone is expanded.

CDR3 protein: CASMDRGLGNTEAFF
CDR3 DNA: TGTGCCAGCATGGACAGGGGGCTAGGGAACACTGAAGCTTTCTTT
J gene: TRBJ1-1
D gene: TRBD1
clone size: few
V gene: TRBV19

CDR3 protein: CASSEWWAEDNYGYTF
CDR3 DNA: TGTGCCAGCAGTGAATGGTGGGCAGAAGACAACTATGGCTACACCTTC
J gene: TRBJ1-2
D gene: NA
clone size: NA
V gene: TRBV2

CDR3 protein: CASSEGASSGNTIYF
CDR3 DNA: TGTGCCAGTAGCGAGGGGGCGAGCTCTGGAAACACCATATATTTT
J gene: TRBJ1-3
D gene: TRBD1
clone size: few
V gene: TRBV19

CDR3 protein: CASSKGQGSNEKLFF
CDR3 DNA: TGTGCCAGCAGCAAGGGACAGGGAAGTAATGAAAAACTGTTTTTT
J gene: TRBJ1-4
D gene: TRBD1
clone size: NA
V gene: TRBV5-5

CDR3 protein: CASRGSRGRGYTF
CDR3 DNA: TGTGCCAGCAGAGGGAGTCGCGGCCGCGGCTACACCTTC
J gene: TRBJ1-2
D gene: NA
clone size: NA
V gene: TRBV28

CDR3 protein: CSATTGEGAFF
CDR3 DNA: TGCAGTGCTACCACAGGGGAAGGAGCTTTCTTT
J gene: TRBJ1-1
D gene: TRBD1
clone size: NA
V gene: TRBV20-1

CDR3 protein: CASSLRRTGGGELFF
CDR3 DNA: TGTGCCAGCAGCTTACGCCGGACAGGGGGCGGGGAGCTGTTTTTT
J gene: TRBJ2-2
D gene: TRBD1
clone size: NA
V gene: TRBV7-9

CDR3 protein: CASSYRQGDTEAFF
CDR3 DNA: TGTGCCAGCAGCTATCGACAGGGGGACACTGAAGCTTTCTTT
J gene: TRBJ1-1
D gene: TRBD1
clone size: NA
V gene: TRBV5-8

CDR3 protein: CASSLGSTGELFF
CDR3 DNA: TGTGCCAGCAGCTTAGGATCTACGGGGGAGCTGTTTTTT
J gene: TRBJ2-2
D gene: NA
clone size: NA
V gene: TRBV11-2

CDR3 protein: CAISDRSGQLNEKLFF
CDR3 DNA: TGTGCCATCAGTGATAGGTCAGGACAGCTTAATGAAAAACTGTTTTTT
J gene: TRBJ1-4
D gene: NA
clone size: NA
V gene: TRBV10-3

CDR3 protein: CSARQDYGYTF
CDR3 DNA: TGCAGTGCTAGACAGGACTATGGCTACACCTTC
J gene: TRBJ1-2
D gene: NA
clone size: NA
V gene: TRBV20-1

CDR3 protein: CASSGTSGRALRFF
CDR3 DNA: TGTGCCAGCAGTGGGACTAGCGGGAGGGCCTTAAGGTTCTTC
J gene: TRBJ2-1
D gene: TRBD2
clone size: NA
V gene: TRBV2

CDR3 protein: CASSPPGQGTGETQYF
CDR3 DNA: TGTGCCAGCTCACCACCGGGACAGGGGACTGGAGAGACCCAGTACTTC
J gene: TRBJ2-5
D gene: TRBD1
clone size: NA
V gene: TRBV18

CDR3 protein: CASSQEGLAGVYEQFF
CDR3 DNA: TGTGCCAGCAGCCAAGAGGGGCTAGCGGGAGTATATGAGCAGTTCTTC
J gene: TRBJ2-1
D gene: TRBD2
clone size: NA
V gene: TRBV3-1/TRBV3-2

CDR3 protein: CASSIAGGSQPQHF
CDR3 DNA: TGTGCCAGTAGTATAGCAGGGGGCAGTCAGCCCCAGCATTTT
J gene: TRBJ1-5
D gene: TRBD1
clone size: NA
V gene: TRBV19

CDR3 protein: CASRAGGAEPQHF
CDR3 DNA: TGTGCCAGTAGGGCAGGGGGCGCGGAGCCCCAGCATTTT
J gene: TRBJ1-5
D gene: TRBD1
clone size: few
V gene: TRBV19

CDR3 protein: CASSQDLGLVYNEQFF
CDR3 DNA: TGTGCCAGCAGCCAAGATTTGGGACTAGTATACAATGAGCAGTTCTTC
J gene: TRBJ2-1
D gene: TRBD2
clone size: NA
V gene: TRBV3-1/TRBV3-2

CDR3 protein: CSVASRQGARYNEQFF
CDR3 DNA: TGCAGCGTTGCCTCTAGACAGGGGGCGAGGTACAATGAGCAGTTCTTC
J gene: TRBJ2-1
D gene: TRBD1
clone size: NA
V gene: TRBV29-1

CDR3 protein: CATSDGGDEQFF
CDR3 DNA: TGTGCCACCAGTGATGGGGGGGATGAGCAGTTCTTC
J gene: TRBJ2-1
D gene: TRBD2
clone size: NA
V gene: TRBV24-1

CDR3 protein: CATSRDPRDSSYEQYF
CDR3 DNA: TGTGCCACCAGCAGAGATCCCCGGGACAGTTCCTACGAGCAGTACTTC
J gene: TRBJ2-7
D gene: TRBD1
clone size: NA
V gene: TRBV15

CDR3 protein: CASSPPGPNTGELFF
CDR3 DNA: TGTGCCAGCAGTCCGCCGGGTCCGAACACCGGGGAGCTGTTTTTT
J gene: TRBJ2-2
D gene: NA
clone size: NA
V gene: TRBV6-5

CDR3 protein: CASSREVLGGSTGELFF
CDR3 DNA: TGTGCCAGCAGCCGCGAGGTTTTAGGGGGTAGCACCGGGGAGCTGTTTTTT
J gene: TRBJ2-2
D gene: NA
clone size: NA
V gene: TRBV5-5

CDR3 protein: CASSPGNGKLFF
CDR3 DNA: TGTGCCAGCAGCCCCGGTAACGGGAAGCTGTTTTTT
J gene: TRBJ2-2
D gene: NA
clone size: NA
V gene: TRBV9

CDR3 protein: CASSTGETQYF
CDR3 DNA: TGTGCCAGCAGCACCGGAGAGACCCAGTACTTC
J gene: TRBJ2-5
D gene: NA
clone size: NA
V gene: TRBV9

CDR3 protein: CASSQVTDWACLVQETQYF
CDR3 DNA: TGTGCCAGCAGCCAGGTAACCGATTGGGCTTGTCTCGTCCAAGAGACCCAGTACTTC
J gene: TRBJ2-5
D gene: NA
clone size: few
V gene: TRBV7-3

CDR3 protein: CASSPGTSFRETQYF
CDR3 DNA: TGTGCCAGTAGTCCCGGGACTTCTTTCAGGGAGACCCAGTACTTC
J gene: TRBJ2-5
D gene: NA
clone size: NA
V gene: TRBV19

CDR3 protein: CASSPGQGRPDTQYF
CDR3 DNA: TGTGCCAGCAGCCCAGGACAGGGGAGGCCAGATACGCAGTATTTT
J gene: TRBJ2-3
D gene: TRBD1
clone size: once
V gene: TRBV27

CDR3 protein: CASSPFGAGGGNQPQHF
CDR3 DNA: TGTGCCAGCAGTCCGTTTGGGGCGGGGGGCGGCAATCAGCCCCAGCATTTT
J gene: TRBJ1-5
D gene: NA
clone size: once
V gene: TRBV27

CDR3 protein: CAWSVHSGVQETQYF
CDR3 DNA: TGTGCCTGGAGTGTACATAGCGGGGTACAAGAGACCCAGTACTTC
J gene: TRBJ2-5
D gene: TRBD2
clone size: once
V gene: TRBV30

CDR3 protein: CAWILGGEQFF
CDR3 DNA: TGTGCCTGGATTTTGGGGGGTGAGCAGTTCTTC
J gene: TRBJ2-1
D gene: NA
clone size: NA
V gene: TRBV30

CDR3 protein: CASSEEGGHNNEQFF
CDR3 DNA: TGTGCCAGCAGTGAAGAAGGCGGACACAACAATGAGCAGTTCTTC
J gene: TRBJ2-1
D gene: NA
clone size: once
V gene: TRBV2

CDR3 protein: CASSRDRGRTYEQYF
CDR3 DNA: TGTGCCAGCAGCCGGGACAGGGGAAGGACCTACGAGCAGTACTTC
J gene: TRBJ2-7
D gene: TRBD1
clone size: once
V gene: TRBV7-2

CDR3 protein: CASSPTSNSPLHF
CDR3 DNA: TGTGCCAGCAGCCCGACATCGAATTCACCCCTCCACTTT
J gene: TRBJ1-6
D gene: NA
clone size: NA
V gene: TRBV11-3

CDR3 protein: CASLRGDRETQYF
CDR3 DNA: TGTGCCAGCCTTCGGGGGGATCGAGAGACCCAGTACTTC
J gene: TRBJ2-5
D gene: TRBD2
clone size: NA
V gene: TRBV7-9

CDR3 protein: CASSEGLLAGAYNEQFF
CDR3 DNA: TGCGCCAGCAGTGAGGGCCTCCTAGCGGGAGCTTACAATGAGCAGTTCTTC
J gene: TRBJ2-1
D gene: TRBD2
clone size: NA
V gene: TRBV10-1

CDR3 protein: CASTARDRNSGNTIYF
CDR3 DNA: TGTGCCAGCACCGCACGGGACAGGAACTCTGGAAACACCATATATTTT
J gene: TRBJ1-3
D gene: TRBD1
clone size: NA
V gene: TRBV5-4